This T cell receptor (beta chain) was documented in a study of blood T cell repertoires in COVID-19. Study-level information: Whether acute or convalescent, the COVID-19 samples came from the United States, Italy and Spain.

Participant ages covered roughly 18 to 89 years across approximately 25 US areas. In the original processing: Estimation of nucleated cell counts relied on the amplification of reference gene primers. The data were produced by immunoSEQ multiplex PCR, yet TCRdb's version contains in-frame clones alone and is incomplete. That table gives V, J and clone size, and the DNA gave D and trimming. This sample yields about 400,000 clones, of which roughly 90% are seen a single time; around 0.91% belongs to the top ten. The CDR3 is 20 amino acids. Sequencing was done on a sample of PBMCs or T cells enriched from blood (not recorded which). The chain employs TRBV21-1 and TRBJ1-6; no check of the table's D call, TRBD1, against the DNA was made. TRBV21-1 is annotated as a pseudogene. This sequence was found in a woman in her thirties with acute COVID-19. The CDR3 region is CASSKAGTSLTGQDNSPLHF. The CDR3 coding sequence is TGTGCCAGCAGCAAAGCTGGTACTTCGTTGACAGGGCAGGATAATTCACCCCTCCACTTT.